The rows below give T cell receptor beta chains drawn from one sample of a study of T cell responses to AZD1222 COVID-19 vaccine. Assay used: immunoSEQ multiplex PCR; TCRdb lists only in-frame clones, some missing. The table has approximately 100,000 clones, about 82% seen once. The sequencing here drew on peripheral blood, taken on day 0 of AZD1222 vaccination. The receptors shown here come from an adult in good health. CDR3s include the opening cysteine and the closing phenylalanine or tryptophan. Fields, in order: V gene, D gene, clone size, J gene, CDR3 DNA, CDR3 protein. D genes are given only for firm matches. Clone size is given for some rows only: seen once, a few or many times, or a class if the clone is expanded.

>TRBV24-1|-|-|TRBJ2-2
TGTGCCACCAGTGACTACGTGATGGGGGAGCTGTTTTTT
CATSDYVMGELFF
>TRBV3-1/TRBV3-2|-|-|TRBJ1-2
TGTGCCAGCAGCCAAGCGGGGGCCAGGGGCGGTGGCTACACCTTC
CASSQAGARGGGYTF
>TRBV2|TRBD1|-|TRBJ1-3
TGTGCCAGCAGCCAGGGGGCTGGAAACACCATATATTTT
CASSQGAGNTIYF
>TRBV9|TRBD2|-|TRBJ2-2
TGTGCCAGCAGCGGACTAGCGGGAGATAACACCGGGGAGCTGTTTTTT
CASSGLAGDNTGELFF
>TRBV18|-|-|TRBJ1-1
TGTGCCAGCTCACCTTTGGCCAAGAACACTGAAGCTTTCTTT
CASSPLAKNTEAFF
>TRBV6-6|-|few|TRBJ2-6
TGTGCCAGCAGTTCGGACAGCTCTGGGGCCAACGTCCTGACTTTC
CASSSDSSGANVLTF
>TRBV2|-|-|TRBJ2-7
TGTGCCAGCAGTGAAGCAGTCGCAGGGGAATCCGAGCAGTACTTC
CASSEAVAGESEQYF
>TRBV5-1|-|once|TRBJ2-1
TGCGCCAGCAGCTTGGAGAGAGGGGGGCAGTTCTTC
CASSLERGGQFF
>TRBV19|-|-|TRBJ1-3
TGTGCCAGTAGTTCCATGGACAGAAGCTCTGGAAACACCATATATTTT
CASSSMDRSSGNTIYF
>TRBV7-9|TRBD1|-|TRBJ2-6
TGTGCCAGCAGCTCACAGGGGGCTGGGGCCAACGTCCTGACTTTC
CASSSQGAGANVLTF
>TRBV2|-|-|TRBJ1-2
TGTGCCAGCAGTTTTAACTATGGCTACACCTTC
CASSFNYGYTF
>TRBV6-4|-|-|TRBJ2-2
TGTGCCAGCAGCCCTAGCTCGAACACCGGGGAGCTGTTTTTT
CASSPSSNTGELFF
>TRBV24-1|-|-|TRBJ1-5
TGTGCCACCAGAGAACTTACTACAGGGACGTCGAATCAGCCCCAGCATTTT
CATRELTTGTSNQPQHF
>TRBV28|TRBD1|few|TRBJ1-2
TGTGCCAGCAGTCTCGGAGGGACAGGGGTAGGCTACACCTTC
CASSLGGTGVGYTF
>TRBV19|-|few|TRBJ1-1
TGTGCCAGTAACCTGGGACAGAACACTGAAGCTTTCTTT
CASNLGQNTEAFF
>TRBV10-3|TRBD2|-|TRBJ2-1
TGTGCCACAAGGGAAACTAGCGGGAGTGGCAATGAGCAGTTCTTC
CATRETSGSGNEQFF
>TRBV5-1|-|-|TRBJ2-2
TGCGCCATCCCAAGGGAGCAGGGTTCGAACACCGGGGAGCTGTTTTTT
CAIPREQGSNTGELFF
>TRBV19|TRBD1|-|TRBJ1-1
TGTGCCAGTAGTAAACAGGGGGACACTGAAGCTTTCTTT
CASSKQGDTEAFF
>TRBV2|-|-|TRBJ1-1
TGTGCCAGCAGTGGTGGAGGAAACACTGAAGCTTTCTTT
CASSGGGNTEAFF
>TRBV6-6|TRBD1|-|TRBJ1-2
TGTGCCAGCAGTGGACAGGGGGACCTAAATGGCTACACCTTC
CASSGQGDLNGYTF
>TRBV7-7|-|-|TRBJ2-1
TGTGCTAGCAGCTCTGATTGGGGTGATGAGCAGTTCTTC
CASSSDWGDEQFF
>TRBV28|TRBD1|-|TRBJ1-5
TGTGCCAGCAGCCCGCTGGTCGGAGGGACAGGGGCGGGTCAGCCCCAGCATTTT
CASSPLVGGTGAGQPQHF
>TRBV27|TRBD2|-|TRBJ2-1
TGTGCCAGCAGTATAGCGGGAGGGCTGGGGGGTGAGCAGTTCTTC
CASSIAGGLGGEQFF
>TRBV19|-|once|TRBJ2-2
TGTGCCAGTAGTTCCCCGCAGGACGGGGAGCTGTTTTTT
CASSSPQDGELFF
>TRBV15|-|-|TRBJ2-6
TGTGCCACCAGCAGAGACAGAGACTCTGGGGCCAACGTCCTGACTTTC
CATSRDRDSGANVLTF
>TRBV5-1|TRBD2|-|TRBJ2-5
TGCGCCAGCAGCTTCTCCGGGACTAGCGGGGTGGCGGAGACCCAGTACTTC
CASSFSGTSGVAETQYF
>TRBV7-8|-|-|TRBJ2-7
TGTGCCAGCAGCTTAGTCCCTACCACGGGCGAGCAGTACTTC
CASSLVPTTGEQYF
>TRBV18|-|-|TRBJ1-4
TGTGCCAGCTCACCACGAGGACCTAATGAAAAACTGTTTTTT
CASSPRGPNEKLFF
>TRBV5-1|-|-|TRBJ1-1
TGCGCCAGCAGCTCGTCATTGGGAGGGGTCGTAATCACTGAAGCTTTCTTT
CASSSSLGGVVITEAFF
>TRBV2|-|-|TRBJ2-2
TGTGCCATCTTCGGTTCGGCCTCGAACACCGGGGAGCTGTTTTTT
CAIFGSASNTGELFF
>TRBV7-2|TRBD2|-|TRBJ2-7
TGTGCCAGCAGCTTAGCGGCTAGCGGGAGGACTCTCTCCTACGAGCAGTACTTC
CASSLAASGRTLSYEQYF
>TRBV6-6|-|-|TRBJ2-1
TGTGCCAGCAGTTACGACTACAATGAGCAGTTCTTC
CASSYDYNEQFF
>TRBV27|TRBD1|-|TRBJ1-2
TGTGCCACCTCTCGAGGGGGCGGCTACACCTTC
CATSRGGGYTF
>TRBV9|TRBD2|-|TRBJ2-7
TGTGCCAGCAGCTCGGGGGGTTCCTACGAGCAGTACTTC
CASSSGGSYEQYF
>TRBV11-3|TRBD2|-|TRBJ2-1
TGTGCCAGCAGCTTAGCCGATTCTACGAGCGGGAACAATGAGCAGTTCTTC
CASSLADSTSGNNEQFF
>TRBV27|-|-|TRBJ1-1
TGTGCCAGCAGTTTAGGTCTGAGAGCTTTCTTT
CASSLGLRAFF
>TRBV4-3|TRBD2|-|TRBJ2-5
TGCGCCAGCAGCCAAGTTAGCGGGAGGGCCGGGGAGACCCAGTACTTC
CASSQVSGRAGETQYF
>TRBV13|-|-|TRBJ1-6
TGTGCCAGCAGTCAATCCCCGGACCCGGCCCTCCACTTT
CASSQSPDPALHF
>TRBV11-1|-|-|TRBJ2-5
TGTGCCAGCAGCACAGGGGGGGGAGAGACCCAGTACTTC
CASSTGGGETQYF
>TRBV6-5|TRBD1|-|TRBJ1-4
TGTGCCAGCAGTTACGGGTCAGGGGGAGACGAAAAACTGTTTTTT
CASSYGSGGDEKLFF
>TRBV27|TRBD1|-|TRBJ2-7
TGTGCCAGCGGCAAAGACAGGGCCTACGAGCAGTACTTC
CASGKDRAYEQYF
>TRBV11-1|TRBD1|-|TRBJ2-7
TGTGCCAGCAGCGCTGCCGGCACAGGGGACTACGAGCAGTACTTC
CASSAAGTGDYEQYF
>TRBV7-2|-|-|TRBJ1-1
TGTGCCAGCAGAAAAGGGTGGACAAACACTGAAGCTTTCTTT
CASRKGWTNTEAFF
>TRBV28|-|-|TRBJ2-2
TGTGCCAGCAGTTTACGATCAACCGGGGAGCTGTTTTTT
CASSLRSTGELFF
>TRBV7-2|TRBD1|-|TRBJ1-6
TGTGCCAGCAGCTTGGCAGGGGGTCTGGGCCTTAATAATTCACCCCTCCACTTT
CASSLAGGLGLNNSPLHF
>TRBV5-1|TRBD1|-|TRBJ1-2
TGCGCCAGCAGCTTGGCCCAGGGGGACTATGGCTACACCTTC
CASSLAQGDYGYTF
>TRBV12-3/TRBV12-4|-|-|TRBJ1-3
TGTGCCAGCAGTTTTGGAAACACCATATATTTT
CASSFGNTIYF
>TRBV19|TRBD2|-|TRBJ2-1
TGTGCCAGTAGTACGCGGACTAGCGGGAGAAGGAATGAGCAGTTCTTC
CASSTRTSGRRNEQFF
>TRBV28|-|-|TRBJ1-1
TGTGCCAGCAACCTGAACGGCGACGACGAAGCTTTCTTT
CASNLNGDDEAFF
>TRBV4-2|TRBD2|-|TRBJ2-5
TGTGCCAGCAGCCAAAAACCGGGACTAGCGGAAGAGACCCAGTACTTC
CASSQKPGLAEETQYF
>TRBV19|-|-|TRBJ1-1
TGTGCCAGTAGTATACCCCCTAGGACAGCGAACACTGAAGCTTTCTTT
CASSIPPRTANTEAFF